These 5 T cell receptor beta chains were all obtained from the same sample, sequenced in a study of identical twins. TCRdb re-derived calls from the 5' RACE reads in MiXCR, one entry per CDR3 protein. The sample includes about 300,000 distinct CDR3 sequences, roughly 12% of them seen just once. The same data also went into a second study, on yellow fever vaccine responses in identical twins.

Sequencing input: CD8+ T cells sorted from blood. These receptors originate from a woman aged 18 to 35 in good health.

This clonotype showed up just a few times. The chain joins TRBV7-9 to TRBJ1-3; 8 bases are a match to TRBD1. Germline-derived CDR1 and CDR2 are SEHNR and FQNEAQ (reference sequence). This CDR3 region has 16 residues. V was clipped by 4 bases and J by 0 bases; unmatched bases: 5. CDR3 region: CASSSDRALSGNTIYF. The CDR3 region has the DNA TGTGCCAGCAGCTCGGACAGGGCCCTCTCTGGAAACACCATATATTTT.

In its sample, this clonotype was seen a few times. The chain has TRBV18 and TRBJ2-7, with 15 bases that match TRBD2. J was trimmed by 6 bases and V by 2 bases; bases with no gene match: 8. CDR1 KGHSH and CDR2 LQKENI come from the germline V gene. This CDR3 is 17 amino acids long. The CDR3 DNA is TGTGCCAGCTCACCAGAGGGACTAGCGGGAGGACTCAGCGAGCAGTACTTC. The encoded protein is CASSPEGLAGGLSEQYF.

CDR3 bases: TGTGCCAGCAGTCCCGGGACAGGGGGAACCTACGAGCAGTACTTC. It specifies CASSPGTGGTYEQYF. This chain joins TRBV6-1 and TRBJ2-7, with TRBD1 identical over 11 bases. Germline CDR1 reads MNHNS; CDR2 reads SASEGT. V gave up 5 bases and J gave up 2 bases; unmatched junction bases: 5. This CDR3 contains 15 residues.

This clonotype was seen more than once but under ten times. The chain links TRBV11-2 to TRBJ2-2; no clear D. This CDR3 region has 16 residues. CDR1 and CDR2 (germline): SGHAT, FQNNGV. Deletions cut 5 bases from V and 5 bases from J, with 18 bases between. CDR3 bases: TGTGCCAGCAGCCACGACCTTAGCCTCATTACCGGGGAGCTGTTTTTT. Translated: CASSHDLSLITGELFF.

CDR3 nucleotides: TGTGCCAGCAGCTTAGGCGGGACTAGGGGCAATGAGCAGTTCTTC. Translating it yields CASSLGGTRGNEQFF. V gene TRBV13 combines with J gene TRBJ2-1; 8 positions match TRBD2. J gave up 6 bases and V 0 bases, and 4 bases lay outside the gene matches. Germline V gene sequence: CDR1 PRHDT, CDR2 FYEKMQ (reference sequence). The CDR3 covers 15 residues. The whole variable domain, remainder taken from reference TRBV13 and TRBJ2-1, is AAGVIQSPRHLIKEKRETATLKCYPIPRHDTVYWYQQGPGQDPQFLISFYEKMQSDKGSIPDRFSAQQFSDYHSELNMSSLELGDSALYFCASSLGGTRGNEQFFGPGTRLTVL.